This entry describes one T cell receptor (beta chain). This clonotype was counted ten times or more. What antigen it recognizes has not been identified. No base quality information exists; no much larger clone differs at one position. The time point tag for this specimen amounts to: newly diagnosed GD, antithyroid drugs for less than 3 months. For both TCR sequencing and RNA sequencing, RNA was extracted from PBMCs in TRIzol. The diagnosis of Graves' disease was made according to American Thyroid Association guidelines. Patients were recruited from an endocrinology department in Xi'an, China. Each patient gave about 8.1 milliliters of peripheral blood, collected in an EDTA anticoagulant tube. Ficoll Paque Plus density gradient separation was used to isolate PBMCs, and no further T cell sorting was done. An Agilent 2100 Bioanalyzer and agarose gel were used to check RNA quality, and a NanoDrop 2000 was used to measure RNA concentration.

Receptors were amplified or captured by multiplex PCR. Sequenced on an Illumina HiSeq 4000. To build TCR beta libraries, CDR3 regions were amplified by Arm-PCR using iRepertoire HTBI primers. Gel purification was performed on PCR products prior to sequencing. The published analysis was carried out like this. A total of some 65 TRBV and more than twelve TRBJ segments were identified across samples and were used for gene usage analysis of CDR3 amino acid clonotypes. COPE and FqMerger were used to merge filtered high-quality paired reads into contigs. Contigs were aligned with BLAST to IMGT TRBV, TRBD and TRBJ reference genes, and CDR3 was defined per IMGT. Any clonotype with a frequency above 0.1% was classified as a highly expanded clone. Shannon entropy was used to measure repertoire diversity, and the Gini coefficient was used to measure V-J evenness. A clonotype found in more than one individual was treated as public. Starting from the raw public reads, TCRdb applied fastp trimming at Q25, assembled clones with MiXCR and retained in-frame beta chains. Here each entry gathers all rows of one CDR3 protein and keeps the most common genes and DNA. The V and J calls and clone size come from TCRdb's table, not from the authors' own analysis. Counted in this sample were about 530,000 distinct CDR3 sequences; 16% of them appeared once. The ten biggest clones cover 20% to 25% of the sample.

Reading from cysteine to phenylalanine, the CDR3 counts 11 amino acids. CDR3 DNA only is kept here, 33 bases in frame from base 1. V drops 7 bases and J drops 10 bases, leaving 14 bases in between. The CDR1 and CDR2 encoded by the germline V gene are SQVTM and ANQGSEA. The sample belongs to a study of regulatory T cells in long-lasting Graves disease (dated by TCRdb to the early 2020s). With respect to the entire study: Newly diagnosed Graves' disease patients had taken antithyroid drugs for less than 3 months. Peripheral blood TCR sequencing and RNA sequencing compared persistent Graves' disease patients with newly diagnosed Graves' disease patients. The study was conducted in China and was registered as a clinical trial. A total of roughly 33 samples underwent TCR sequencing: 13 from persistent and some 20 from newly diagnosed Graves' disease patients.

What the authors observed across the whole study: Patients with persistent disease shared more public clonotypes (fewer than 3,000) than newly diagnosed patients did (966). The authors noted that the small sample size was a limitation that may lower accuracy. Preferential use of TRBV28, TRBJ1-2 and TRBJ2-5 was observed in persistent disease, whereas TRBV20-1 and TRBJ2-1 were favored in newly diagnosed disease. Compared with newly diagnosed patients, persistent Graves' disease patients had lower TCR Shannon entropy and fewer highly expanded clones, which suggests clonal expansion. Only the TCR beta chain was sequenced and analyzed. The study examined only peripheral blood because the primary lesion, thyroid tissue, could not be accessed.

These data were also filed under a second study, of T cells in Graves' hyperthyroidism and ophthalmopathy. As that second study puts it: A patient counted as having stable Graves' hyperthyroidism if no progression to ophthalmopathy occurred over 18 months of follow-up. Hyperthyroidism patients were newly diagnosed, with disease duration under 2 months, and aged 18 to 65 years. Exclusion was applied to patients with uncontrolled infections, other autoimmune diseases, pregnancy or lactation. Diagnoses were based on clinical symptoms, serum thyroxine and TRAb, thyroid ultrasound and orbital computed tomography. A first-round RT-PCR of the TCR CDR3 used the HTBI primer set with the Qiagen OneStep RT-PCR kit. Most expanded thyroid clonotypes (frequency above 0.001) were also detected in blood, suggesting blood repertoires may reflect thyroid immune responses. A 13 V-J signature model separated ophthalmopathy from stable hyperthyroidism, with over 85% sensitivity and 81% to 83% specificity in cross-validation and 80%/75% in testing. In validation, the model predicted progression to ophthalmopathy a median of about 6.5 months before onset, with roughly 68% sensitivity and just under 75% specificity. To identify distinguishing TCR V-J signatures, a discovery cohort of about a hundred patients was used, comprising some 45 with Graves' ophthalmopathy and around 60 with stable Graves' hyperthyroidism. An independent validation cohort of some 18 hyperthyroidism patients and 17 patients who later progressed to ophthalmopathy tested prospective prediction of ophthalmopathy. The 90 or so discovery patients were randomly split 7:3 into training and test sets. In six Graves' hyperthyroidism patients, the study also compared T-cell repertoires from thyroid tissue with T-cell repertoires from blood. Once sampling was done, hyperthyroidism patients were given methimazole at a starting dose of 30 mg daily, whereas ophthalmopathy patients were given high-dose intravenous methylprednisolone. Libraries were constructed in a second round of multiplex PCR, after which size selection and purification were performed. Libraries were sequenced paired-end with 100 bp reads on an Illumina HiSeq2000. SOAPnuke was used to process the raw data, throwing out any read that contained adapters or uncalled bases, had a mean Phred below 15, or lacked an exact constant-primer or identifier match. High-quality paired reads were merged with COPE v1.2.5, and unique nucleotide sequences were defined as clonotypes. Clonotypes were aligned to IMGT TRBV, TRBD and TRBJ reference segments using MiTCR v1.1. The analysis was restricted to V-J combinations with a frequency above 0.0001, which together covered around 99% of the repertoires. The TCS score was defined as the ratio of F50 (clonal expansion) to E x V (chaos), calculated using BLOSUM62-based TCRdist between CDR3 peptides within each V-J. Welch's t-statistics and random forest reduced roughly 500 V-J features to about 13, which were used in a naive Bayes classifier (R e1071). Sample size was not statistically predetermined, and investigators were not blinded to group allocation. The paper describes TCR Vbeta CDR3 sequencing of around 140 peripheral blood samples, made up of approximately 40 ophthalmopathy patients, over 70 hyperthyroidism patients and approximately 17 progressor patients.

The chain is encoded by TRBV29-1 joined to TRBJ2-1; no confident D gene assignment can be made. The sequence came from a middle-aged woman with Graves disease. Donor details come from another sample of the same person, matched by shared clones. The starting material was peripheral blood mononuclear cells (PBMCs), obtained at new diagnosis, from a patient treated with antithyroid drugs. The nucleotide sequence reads TGCAGCGCGTATTCCCTGGCGGAGCAGTTCTTC. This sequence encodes CSAYSLAEQFF.